These T cell receptor beta chains were read from a single sample in a study of stem cell transplantation in POMP-related autoinflammatory disease. Sequencing used immunoSEQ multiplex PCR; TCRdb keeps in-frame clones, though not all of them. The sample shows more than 2,000 clones, roughly 84% of them seen only once. Sequenced here: Tregs from PBMCs, sampled after stem cell transplantation. These TCRs come from a human patient with POMP-related autoinflammation and immune dysregulation (PRAID). The graft donor may be the source of some T cells. Each CDR3 is given with its conserved first and last residue. The D gene is left open where the match is weak. Size tells how often a clone was seen (once, few, many) or the class of an expanded clone, and some rows leave it out.

v_call	clone_size	j_call	d_call	cdr3_nt	cdr3_aa
TRBV5-6	.	TRBJ1-2	TRBD1	TGTGCCAGCAGCTTAGACAGGGGAAACAACACCTTC	CASSLDRGNNTF
TRBV7-9	.	TRBJ2-3	.	TGTGCCAGCAGCTTCCCCAAAACGGGGAAGGACACAGATACGCAGTATTTT	CASSFPKTGKDTDTQYF
TRBV27	.	TRBJ2-7	TRBD2	TGTGCCAGCACTAGAGGGGGTACTAGCGGTCATGGGACCTACGAGCAGTACTTC	CASTRGGTSGHGTYEQYF
TRBV19	.	TRBJ1-4	TRBD1	TGTGCCAGTAGTAGCACAGGGACAGGGAATGAAAAACTGTTTTTT	CASSSTGTGNEKLFF
TRBV29-1	few	TRBJ2-6	.	TGCAGCGTTGCTTACTCTGGGGCCAACGTCCTGACTTTC	CSVAYSGANVLTF
TRBV20-1	.	TRBJ1-2	.	TGCAGTTCCAGCTATGGCTACACCTTC	CSSSYGYTF
TRBV7-9	once	TRBJ2-3	TRBD2	TGTGCCAGCAGCTTAGGACTAGCGGGGGGGCACACAGATACGCAGTATTTT	CASSLGLAGGHTDTQYF
TRBV18	.	TRBJ2-7	.	TGTGCCAGCTCACCGACGAATCTCTACGAGCAGTACTTC	CASSPTNLYEQYF
TRBV6-1	once	TRBJ2-5	TRBD2	TGTGCCAGCAGGCCCGGGGGGGGATCAGAGACCCAGTACTTC	CASRPGGGSETQYF
TRBV24-1	.	TRBJ1-1	.	TGTGCCACCAGTGATTACAGGGATCCGAACACTGAAGCTTTCTTT	CATSDYRDPNTEAFF
TRBV10-3	.	TRBJ2-7	TRBD2	TGTGCCATCAGTACTGCTAGCGGGAGGGCCATCGAGCAGTACTTC	CAISTASGRAIEQYF
TRBV7-8	.	TRBJ2-1	.	TGTGCCAGCAGCTTAGCCCCGGGGCACTACAATGAGCAGTTCTTC	CASSLAPGHYNEQFF
TRBV7-9	.	TRBJ1-1	.	TGTGCCAGCAGCCGGGCCCGCGAAGCTTTCTTT	CASSRAREAFF
TRBV9	few	TRBJ2-7	TRBD2	TGTGCCAGCAGCCCGTACCTAGCGGGAGTACAAGAGCAGTACTTC	CASSPYLAGVQEQYF